This TCR beta chain was found in a study of tumor-infiltrating lymphocytes in primary liver carcinoma. At the level of the study: Stage T1-T3 N0M0 and a size of 4.2 to 10 cm characterized the tumors.

Germline loops: CDR1 MGHRA, CDR2 YSYEKL. This CDR3 is 17 amino acids long. The tissue used was unsorted bulk material of about 19-30 mg. RNA and DNA were co-extracted from it with the AllPrep DNA/RNA mini kit. TCR beta cDNA came from 400 to 500 ng total RNA, primed with a constant-region primer. Three nested multiplex PCR rounds, a slightly modified ARM-PCR method, built the TCR beta libraries. TRBV1-TRBV30 forward primers paired with a C-beta reverse primer were used in the first two PCR rounds, which ran approximately 10 cycles each. TCRdb reanalysed the multiplex PCR reads using MiXCR and keeps one entry per CDR3 protein. The table lists about 120,000 distinct CDR3 sequences, nearly 70% of them singletons. As regards this clonotype: Germline and junction disagree at one end, which may indicate a read error.

The sequence was obtained from a woman aged 55-70 years with primary liver carcinoma and hepatitis B virus infection. The chain has TRBV4-1 and TRBJ2-7, with TRBD1 matching 12 bases. Sequences were obtained from tumor-adjacent normal liver tissue. CDR3 nucleotides: TGCACCAGCAGTCAAGATCTTGAGGGGACAGGGGGCGTGGAGCAGTACTTC. Residues: CTSSQDLEGTGGVEQYF.